One and the same sample provided the 17 T cell receptor beta chains below, sequenced in a study of blood T cell repertoires in COVID-19. The assay was immunoSEQ multiplex PCR, and TCRdb's table has in-frame clones only and misses some. This sample has 250,000 to 350,000 clones; about 90% occur once, and the top ten carry about 2%. The sample taken for sequencing was peripheral blood. The receptors originated from a woman aged 50 to 65 who had recovered from COVID-19.

The V call is TRBV28, the J call TRBJ2-2; 7 nucleotides agree with TRBD1. The CDR3 has 13 residues. J lost 6 bases, V lost 6 bases, and 4 bases had no gene match. CDR1 and CDR2 (germline): MDHEN, SYDVKM. The CDR3 nucleotides read TGTGCCAGCAGACCTACAGGGGCCGGGGAGCTGTTTTTT. Its protein product is CASRPTGAGELFF.

The chain is built from TRBV27 and TRBJ1-2; 10 bases are a match to TRBD1. The CDR3 is 15 residues long. The V gene end was trimmed by 4 bases and the J gene end by 6 bases; junction bases not matched to a gene: 8. Germline CDR1 is MNHEY and CDR2 is SMNVEV (reference sequence). CDR3 in amino acids: CASSWTDRGENGYTF. CDR3 sequence (DNA): TGTGCCAGCAGTTGGACGGACAGGGGGGAGAATGGCTACACCTTC.

The table lists this clone with a few counts. The chain carries TRBV18 and TRBJ1-1, with a possible D match to TRBD1 (6 bases). The V end lost 2 bases, the J end lost 8 bases, and 12 bases lay between the germline ends. Germline values: CDR1 KGHSH, CDR2 LQKENI. The CDR3 spans 13 residues. The CDR3 reads CASSPSRGPEAFF. The CDR3 coding sequence is TGTGCCAGCTCACCATCCAGGGGACCAGAAGCTTTCTTT.

The J gene is TRBJ2-5, the V gene TRBV7-9, with TRBD2 identical over 10 bases. Per the germline V gene, CDR1 is SEHNR and CDR2 is FQNEAQ (reference sequence). V shed 3 bases, J shed 4 bases, and the junction held 5 bases outside the gene matches. The CDR3 spans 15 residues. CDR3 protein: CASSFSGRHAETQYF. Here the CDR3 DNA reads TGTGCCAGCAGCTTTAGCGGGAGGCACGCAGAGACCCAGTACTTC.

The CDR3 reads CASSYQTSDYEQYF. CDR3 nucleotide sequence: TGTGCCAGCAGCTATCAGACTAGCGACTACGAGCAGTACTTC. This chain uses TRBV7-2 with TRBJ2-7, with TRBD2 matching 8 bases. V shed 4 bases and J 3 bases; nucleotides not matched to a gene: 5. The length of the CDR3 is 14 residues. Germline assignment: CDR1 SGHTA and CDR2 FQGNSA.

The chain recombines TRBV10-3 with TRBJ1-1, with unresolved D. The CDR3 length is 13 residues. Trimming removed 0 bases from V and 7 bases from J, with 9 bases in between. Germline assignment: CDR1 ENHRY and CDR2 SYGVKD. The CDR3 region is CAISESSGIEAFF. As DNA, the CDR3 is TGTGCCATCAGTGAGTCGTCCGGGATTGAAGCTTTCTTT.

The chain carries TRBV7-9 and TRBJ1-4; 8 bases fit TRBD1. CDR1 is SEHNR and CDR2 is FQNEAQ in the germline V gene (reference sequence). The J segment lost 6 bases and the V segment lost 2 bases, leaving 8 bases of the junction unmatched. The length of the CDR3 is 16 residues. The CDR3 bases are TGTGCCAGCAGCTTACCCCCCAGGGGGCGGGATGAAAAACTGTTTTTT. The encoded protein is CASSLPPRGRDEKLFF.

The chain carries TRBV20-1 and TRBJ1-5, with 7 nucleotides matching TRBD1. V lost 4 bases to trimming and J lost 2 bases; unmatched junction nucleotides: 2. The CDR3 runs 13 residues. From germline, CDR1 is DFQATT and CDR2 SNEGSKA (reference sequence). DNA of the CDR3: TGCAGTGCTACTGACAGGGGCAATCAGCCCCAGCATTTT. The encoded protein is CSATDRGNQPQHF.

This chain connects TRBV5-1 to TRBJ2-1, with 8 positions matching TRBD2. V lost 4 bases and J lost 2; bases outside the gene matches: 5. The CDR3 is 15 residues long. Germline CDR1 is SGHRS and CDR2 is YFSETQ. The CDR3: CASSRSGVPYNEQFF. The DNA of the CDR3 is TGCGCCAGCAGCCGTAGCGGGGTACCCTACAATGAGCAGTTCTTC.

The chain has TRBV7-2 and TRBJ1-5; D is ambiguous. V lost 3 bases to trimming and J lost 5 bases, with 8 bases between them. Germline CDR1 SGHTA, CDR2 FQGNSA. The CDR3 is 13 residues long. CDR3 in amino acids: CASSLADYQPQHF. The CDR3 nucleotides read TGTGCCAGCAGCTTGGCAGATTATCAGCCCCAGCATTTT.

The chain links TRBV7-9 to TRBJ2-2, with 8 bases aligning to TRBD2. CDR1 and CDR2 (germline): SEHNR, FQNEAQ (reference sequence). J was trimmed by 5 bases and V by 5 bases; bases with no gene match: 4. This CDR3 is 14 amino acids long. The CDR3 DNA sequence: TGTGCCAGCAGCAGTAGCGGGACGACCGGGGAGCTGTTTTTT. Translated, it gives CASSSSGTTGELFF.

The chain is built from TRBV19 and TRBJ1-2; TRBD1 matches 9 bases. V lost 1 base to trimming and J lost 7 bases; unmatched junction nucleotides: 1. This CDR3 has 13 amino acids. The germline CDR1 and CDR2 sequences are LNHDA and SQIVND (reference sequence). CDR3 residues: CASSIGDRAGYTF. The CDR3 nucleotides are TGTGCCAGTAGTATAGGGGACAGGGCTGGCTACACCTTC.

The count of this clone is one. V is TRBV4-3 and J is TRBJ2-5; TRBD1 might be the D (6 bases). V lost 2 bases, J lost 5 bases, and 12 bases lay in between. The CDR3 is made up of 14 amino acids. Looked up from germline, CDR1 is LGHNA and CDR2 is YSLEER. The CDR3 DNA reads as TGCGCCAGCAGCCAAACAGGTCAGGGGGAGACCCAGTACTTC. Its translation: CASSQTGQGETQYF.

The rearrangement links TRBV18 to TRBJ2-5; no firm D call. CDR1 is KGHSH and CDR2 is LQKENI in the germline V gene. V dropped 3 bases and J dropped 2 bases, with 4 bases sitting between them. The CDR3 has 12 residues. The CDR3 coding sequence is TGTGCCAGCTCACCCACACAAGAGACCCAGTACTTC. It is translated as CASSPTQETQYF.

The rearrangement joins TRBV6-2 or TRBV6-3 to TRBJ2-4, with TRBD2 matching over 7 bases. V gave up 2 bases and J gave up 7 bases; unmatched junction bases: 5. This CDR3 is 14 amino acids long. Germline V gives CDR1 MNHEY, CDR2 SVGEGT. The CDR3 DNA is TGTGCCAGCAGTTACGGGGGGGAGATGAACATTCAGTACTTC. Its translation: CASSYGGEMNIQYF.

The chain carries TRBV7-9 and TRBJ2-7; a weak D match, TRBD2 (6 bases). V lost 10 bases to trimming and J lost 2 bases, with 15 bases between them. The CDR3 spans 13 residues. Germline CDR1 is SEHNR and CDR2 is FQNEAQ (reference sequence). CDR3 sequence reads: CANGGPGTYEQYF. The CDR3 nucleotides read TGTGCCAACGGGGGTCCAGGGACCTACGAGCAGTACTTC.

The chain carries TRBV10-3 and TRBJ1-2; 8 bases are a match to TRBD1. CDR1 is ENHRY, CDR2 SYGVKD, per germline. The CDR3 is made up of 14 amino acids. The V segment lost 5 bases and the J segment 3 bases; nucleotides outside the gene matches: 5. The CDR3 DNA follows: TGTGCCATCAGTCAGGGGGCATTAGACTATGGCTACACCTTC. Amino acid sequence: CAISQGALDYGYTF.